These 27 T cell receptor beta chains originate from one sample sequenced in a study of human T cells and chemical hapten exposure. The time point here: healthy volunteer bleed at 2 weeks. Unfractionated whole blood yielded total RNA. TCRdb independently ran MiXCR on the RACE reads; one entry per CDR3 protein. The sample holds some 90,000 distinct CDR3 sequences, approximately 9.7% seen once. The sequencing sample was made of whole blood. The origin of the receptors is a female donor in good health. Some clones in this sample may be carry-over from other donors' samples.

The chain couples TRBV28 to TRBJ2-4; D call uncertain. Germline V gene data show CDR1 as MDHEN and CDR2 as SYDVKM. With 5 bases removed from V and 9 bases from J, the gap between germline ends came to 17 bases. There are 14 residues in the CDR3. The CDR3, as DNA: TGTGCCAGCAGTACATCTAGAAGTAGTATCATTCAGTACTTC. Protein sequence: CASSTSRSSIIQYF. Variable domain in full (rest from reference TRBV28 and TRBJ2-4): DVKVTQSSRYLVKRTGEKVFLECVQDMDHENMFWYRQDPGLGLRLIYFSYDVKMKEKGDIPEGYSVSREKKERFSLILESASTNQTSMYLCASSTSRSSIIQYFGAGTRLSVL.

This chain links TRBV28 with TRBJ2-7; TRBD1 is a possible D gene (7 bases). Germline values: CDR1 MDHEN, CDR2 SYDVKM. The CDR3 sequence is 14 residues long. V lost 4 bases, J lost 5 bases, and 15 bases lay in between. The DNA for the CDR3 is TGTGCCAGCAGTTCCCCGGAGGGGGCGGACGAGCAGTACTTC. Translation: CASSSPEGADEQYF.

This clonotype was recorded at least ten times. The gene calls are TRBV2 and TRBJ2-3; TRBD2 aligns across 8 bases. Unmatched junction bases numbered 3, after V lost 7 bases and J lost 0 bases. The CDR3 is 14 amino acids. Germline loops: CDR1 SNHLY, CDR2 FYNNEI. The CDR3 nucleotides read TGTGCCAGCACAAGCGGGGGTAGCACAGATACGCAGTATTTT. Translation: CASTSGGSTDTQYF.

This clonotype was counted only a few times. V is TRBV27 and J is TRBJ1-4, with D possibly being TRBD1 (6 bases). CDR3 length: 13 residues. CDR1 and CDR2 (germline): MNHEY, SMNVEV (reference sequence). V was trimmed by 5 bases and J by 4 bases, leaving 8 bases between them. The CDR3 is CASSEQGNEKLFF. CDR3 nucleotide sequence: TGTGCCAGCAGTGAACAGGGTAATGAAAAACTGTTTTTT.

The chain joins TRBV20-1 to TRBJ2-7; 9 nucleotides match TRBD1. V gave up 6 bases and J gave up 5 bases; unmatched junction bases: 11. Germline V gives CDR1 DFQATT, CDR2 SNEGSKA (reference sequence). This CDR3 has 14 residues. The DNA of the CDR3 is TGCAGTGCAGAGGAACAGGGGGCTAGGAACGAGCAGTACTTC. It specifies CSAEEQGARNEQYF.

This clonotype was seen ten or more times. The chain joins TRBV25-1 to TRBJ1-4; TRBD1 might be the D (6 bases). This CDR3 comprises 14 residues. V lost 6 bases and J lost 3, with 11 bases in between. Germline V gene sequence: CDR1 MGHDK, CDR2 SYGVNS. The CDR3 protein is CASSLGAANEKLFF. The CDR3 DNA sequence: TGTGCCAGCAGCTTGGGGGCAGCTAATGAAAAACTGTTTTTT. The full variable domain, in which reference TRBV25-1 and TRBJ1-4 provide the parts outside the CDR3, is EADIYQTPRYLVIGTGKKITLECSQTMGHDKMYWYQQDPGMELHLIHYSYGVNSTEKGDLSSESTVSRIRTEHFPLTLESARPSHTSQYLCASSLGAANEKLFFGSGTQLSVL.

This clonotype was detected only a few times. The chain employs TRBV27 and TRBJ2-7; D may correspond to TRBD1 or TRBD2 (5 bases each). Germline V gene sequence: CDR1 MNHEY, CDR2 SMNVEV (reference sequence). The V end was cut by 2 bases, the J end by 0 bases, with 14 bases between. The CDR3 contains 16 residues. CDR3 in amino acids: CASSLGGPPHSYEQYF. The CDR3 nucleotides read TGTGCCAGCAGTTTAGGGGGACCACCACACTCCTACGAGCAGTACTTC.

This clonotype was counted between two and nine times. The CDR3 DNA follows: TGTGCCAGCAGTTCTACTAGCGGAGGGGGCCAAGAGACCCAGTACTTC. Translating gives CASSSTSGGGQETQYF. The chain links TRBV6-5 to TRBJ2-5, with TRBD2 identical over 8 bases. The germline CDR1 and CDR2 sequences are MNHEY and SVGAGI. This CDR3 is 16 amino acids long. J was trimmed by 1 base and V by 4 bases; bases with no gene match: 8.

This clonotype was seen ten or more times. The chain recombines TRBV20-1 with TRBJ2-2, with 8 bases lining up with TRBD2. This CDR3 is 16 amino acids long. The trim removed 3 bases at V and 6 bases at J, leaving 12 bases unmatched. Germline V CDR1 and CDR2: DFQATT, SNEGSKA (reference sequence). The CDR3 loop is CSARPLKAGAAGELFF. The CDR3 region has the DNA TGCAGTGCTAGGCCCCTAAAAGCGGGAGCGGCCGGGGAGCTGTTTTTT.

This clonotype was seen more than once but under ten times. The V and J genes are TRBV6-1 and TRBJ2-5; D not resolved. The CDR3 has 14 residues. Germline loops: CDR1 MNHNS, CDR2 SASEGT. V gave up 6 bases and J gave up 4 bases, with 15 bases separating them. The DNA of the CDR3 is TGTGCCAGCAGGGCTAATAGGTGCCGAGAGACCCAGTACTTC. It codes for CASRANRCRETQYF.

This clonotype has just a few counts. The chain links TRBV9 to TRBJ2-3; TRBD2 might be the D (5 bases). The germline V gene encodes CDR1 SGDLS and CDR2 YYNGEE. The CDR3 covers 16 residues. V was shortened by 0 bases and J by 6 bases, with 17 bases between the two germline ends. The CDR3: CASSVGWLASSDTQYF. Written as DNA, the CDR3 is TGTGCCAGCAGCGTAGGGTGGCTAGCCAGTTCGGATACGCAGTATTTT.

The chain recombines TRBV5-5 with TRBJ2-6; the D gene could be TRBD1 or TRBD2 (5 bases each). V gave up 0 bases and J gave up 1 base, with 14 bases separating them. The V gene's germline CDR1 is SGHKS and CDR2 YYEKEE (reference sequence). This CDR3 comprises 18 residues. This chain's CDR3 is CASSLEAGPGSGANVLTF. CDR3 DNA: TGTGCCAGCAGCTTGGAAGCAGGGCCGGGGTCTGGGGCCAACGTCCTGACTTTC.

V gene TRBV4-3 combines with J gene TRBJ1-2; TRBD1 matches at 9 bases. This CDR3 is built from 15 residues. V lost 2 bases and J lost 6; bases outside the gene matches: 7. CDR1 is LGHNA and CDR2 is YSLEER in the germline V gene. CDR3: CASSQSGQGTHGYTF. In DNA, the CDR3 is TGCGCCAGCAGCCAATCCGGACAGGGGACTCATGGCTACACCTTC.

The chain combines TRBV28 with TRBJ2-7; 7 bases agree with TRBD1. The CDR3 runs to 14 residues. V was pared by 6 bases and J by 4 bases, with 9 bases of the junction left unmatched. Germline V gives CDR1 MDHEN, CDR2 SYDVKM. CDR3: CASSIRDSYYEQYF. CDR3 sequence (DNA): TGTGCCAGCAGCATCAGGGACAGCTATTACGAGCAGTACTTC.

This clonotype was counted a few times. V usage is TRBV24-1 and J usage is TRBJ2-1, with unresolved D. Germline values: CDR1 KGHDR, CDR2 SFDVKD. The CDR3 runs 15 residues. The V end lost 1 base, the J end lost 1 base, and 7 bases lay between the germline ends. Here the CDR3 reads CATSDLARSYNEQFF. CDR3 coding DNA: TGTGCCACCAGTGATTTAGCGAGATCCTACAATGAGCAGTTCTTC.

In its sample, this clonotype was seen many times. The chain links TRBV2 to TRBJ1-6; D is undetermined. The germline CDR1 and CDR2 sequences are SNHLY and FYNNEI. The CDR3 contains 14 residues. The ends were cut back, 4 bases at V and 3 bases at J, with 7 bases in the middle. The DNA for the CDR3 is TGTGCCAGCAGTGCGGGCCTCTATAATTCACCCCTCCACTTT. Amino acid sequence: CASSAGLYNSPLHF.

This chain joins TRBV7-9 and TRBJ1-5; tentative D call: TRBD1 (5 bases). This CDR3 is built from 13 residues. The V gene's germline CDR1 is SEHNR and CDR2 FQNEAQ (reference sequence). V was cut by 7 bases and J by 2 bases, with 9 bases left in between. The CDR3 spells CASTRGGNQPQHF. CDR3 sequence (DNA): TGTGCCAGCACAAGAGGGGGCAATCAGCCCCAGCATTTT. Complete variable domain (other parts from reference TRBV7-9 and TRBJ1-5): DTGVSQNPRHKITKRGQNVTFRCDPISEHNRLYWYRQTLGQGPEFLTYFQNEAQLEKSRLLSDRFSAERPKGSFSTLEIQRTEQGDSAMYLCASTRGGNQPQHFGDGTRLSIL.

This clonotype was seen a few times. V is TRBV4-3 and J is TRBJ2-3; tentative D call: TRBD2 (5 bases). The germline V and J ends were trimmed by 0 bases and 2 bases, with 9 bases remaining between them. The CDR3 extends over 15 amino acids. CDR1 and CDR2 (germline): LGHNA, YSLEER. The CDR3 loop is CASSQDAADTDTQYF. In nucleotides, the CDR3 is TGCGCCAGCAGCCAAGATGCAGCGGACACAGATACGCAGTATTTT.

This clonotype showed up just a few times. V and J are TRBV27 and TRBJ1-1; D remains unclear. The V and J ends lost 4 bases and 0 bases respectively, with 9 bases between them. Germline CDR1 reads MNHEY; CDR2 reads SMNVEV (reference sequence). This CDR3 is built from 14 residues. The CDR3 region is CASSSGGLNTEAFF. CDR3 sequence (DNA): TGTGCCAGCAGTTCCGGTGGTTTGAACACTGAAGCTTTCTTT.

This clonotype came up many times. CDR3 nucleotide sequence: TGTGCCAGCAGTGTTATGACTAGCGGTTCCAAAAACATTCAGTACTTC. This translates into CASSVMTSGSKNIQYF. This rearrangement joins TRBV28 to TRBJ2-4, with 9 nucleotides matching TRBD2. Germline assignment: CDR1 MDHEN and CDR2 SYDVKM. J gave up 2 bases and V 5 bases, and 7 bases lay outside the gene matches. The CDR3 runs to 16 residues.

The chain uses TRBV27 and TRBJ1-5, with D perhaps matching TRBD1 (6 bases). The CDR3 is made up of 15 amino acids. Germline V gives CDR1 MNHEY, CDR2 SMNVEV (reference sequence). Trimming took off 3 bases at V and 4 bases at J, with 13 bases between the two ends. The CDR3 DNA follows: TGTGCCAGCAGTTTCCGGGACACCTATAATCAGCCCCAGCATTTT. Its translation: CASSFRDTYNQPQHF.

This clonotype was observed a few times. The chain joins TRBV28 to TRBJ2-2; tentatively, D is TRBD1 (6 bases). The V and J ends lost 3 bases and 2 bases respectively, with 10 bases between them. Germline V gene lookup returns CDR1 MDHEN and CDR2 SYDVKM. The CDR3 contains 15 residues. The CDR3 sequence is CASSLMGQNTGELFF. CDR3 sequence (DNA): TGTGCCAGCAGTTTGATGGGACAAAACACCGGGGAGCTGTTTTTT. The variable domain in full, completed from reference TRBV28 and TRBJ2-2, reads DVKVTQSSRYLVKRTGEKVFLECVQDMDHENMFWYRQDPGLGLRLIYFSYDVKMKEKGDIPEGYSVSREKKERFSLILESASTNQTSMYLCASSLMGQNTGELFFGEGSRLTVL.

This clonotype was detected many times. A junction end diverges from the germline sequence, so it may reflect a read error. The chain uses TRBV7-7 and TRBJ2-5; D unclear. The CDR3 covers 13 residues. CDR1 SSHAT and CDR2 FNYEAQ come from the germline V gene (reference sequence). CDR3 DNA: TGTGCTAGCAGCTTATCATCCCAAGAGACCCAGTACTTC. It is translated as CASSLSSQETQYF.

V gene TRBV6-1 combines with J gene TRBJ2-3, with 11 nucleotides matching TRBD2. The germline V gene encodes CDR1 MNHNS and CDR2 SASEGT. V shed 0 bases and J 2 bases; nucleotides not matched to a gene: 10. The CDR3 consists of 19 residues. Here the CDR3 DNA reads TGTGCCAGCAGTGAAGCGCGGTCACTAGCGGGAGTAAACACAGATACGCAGTATTTT. Protein sequence: CASSEARSLAGVNTDTQYF.

This clonotype has only a few counts. The chain carries TRBV5-1 and TRBJ2-7, with D perhaps assigned TRBD1 or TRBD2 (6 bases each). CDR1 is SGHRS, CDR2 YFSETQ, per germline. V was shortened by 8 bases and J by 5 bases, with 20 bases between the two germline ends. The CDR3 runs to 14 residues. The DNA of the CDR3 is TGCGCCAGTAGGGAGTCGGGGGCGCTCAACGAGCAGTACTTC. This encodes CASRESGALNEQYF.

V usage is TRBV11-1 and J usage is TRBJ2-7; D remains unclear. There are 21 residues in the CDR3. Trimming removed 5 bases from V and 5 bases from J, with 37 bases in between. Germline lookup yields CDR1 SGHAT and CDR2 FQDESV (reference sequence). DNA for the CDR3: TGTGCCAGCAGCGTAGGTTTGTTGGCCAAGATACCGGGCCTCTCTACCCACGAGCAGTACTTC. Its translation: CASSVGLLAKIPGLSTHEQYF.

This clonotype showed up many times. This chain connects TRBV2 to TRBJ2-3; maybe TRBD1 (6 bases). The germline V gene encodes CDR1 SNHLY and CDR2 FYNNEI. Trimming took off 6 bases at V and 4 bases at J, with 14 bases between the two ends. The CDR3 has 14 amino acids. This chain's CDR3 is CASRRDTGPDTQYF. The CDR3 nucleotides are TGTGCCAGCAGGAGGGACACGGGCCCAGATACGCAGTATTTT.